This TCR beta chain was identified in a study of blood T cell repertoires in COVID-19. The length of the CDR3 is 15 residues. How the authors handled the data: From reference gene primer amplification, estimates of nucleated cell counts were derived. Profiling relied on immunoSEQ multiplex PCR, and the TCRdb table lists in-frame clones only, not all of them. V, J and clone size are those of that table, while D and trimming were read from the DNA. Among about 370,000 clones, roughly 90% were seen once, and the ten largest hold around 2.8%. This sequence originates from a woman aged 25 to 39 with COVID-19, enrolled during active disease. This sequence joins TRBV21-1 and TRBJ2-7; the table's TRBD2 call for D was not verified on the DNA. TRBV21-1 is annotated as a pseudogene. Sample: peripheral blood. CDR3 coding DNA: TGTGCCAGCAGCACTAGCGGGGCAACCTCCTACGAGCAGTACGTC. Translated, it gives CASSTSGATSYEQYV.